The 19 T cell receptor beta chains in this list originate from one sample, sequenced in a study of Graves' ophthalmopathy and Graves' hyperthyroidism. Amplification targeted the TCR beta CDR3 regions, with RNA transcripts as the source material. The authors performed first-round RT-PCR with HTBI primers and then a second-round multiplex PCR. TCRdb fed the multiplex PCR reads into MiXCR, producing one record per CDR3 protein. The table records hundreds of thousands of distinct CDR3 sequences, under 25% of them present only once. The sequenced sample consisted of peripheral blood. The receptors were sampled from a woman aged 18-29 years with stable Graves' hyperthyroidism.

The sample holds many counts of this clonotype. The V call is TRBV13, the J call TRBJ2-2; 10 bases agree with TRBD1. Germline V gene lookup returns CDR1 PRHDT and CDR2 FYEKMQ (reference sequence). J lost 4 bases, V lost 5 bases, and 4 bases had no gene match. CDR3 length equals 15 residues. The CDR3 reads CASSNRDRGTGELFF. In DNA form, the CDR3 reads TGTGCCAGCAGCAACAGGGACAGGGGCACCGGGGAGCTGTTTTTT.

There are many counts of this clonotype. In DNA form, the CDR3 reads TGTGCCAGTAGTATAGGCCAGAGTCTAGCGGAAGAGACCCAGTACTTC. Amino acids: CASSIGQSLAEETQYF. This chain connects TRBV19 to TRBJ2-5; 7 positions match TRBD2. CDR3 size: 16 residues. Germline CDR1 reads LNHDA; CDR2 reads SQIVND (reference sequence). The J segment lost 3 bases and the V segment lost 1 base, leaving 8 bases of the junction unmatched.

This rearrangement joins TRBV28 to TRBJ1-3; D ambiguous. The germline gives CDR1 MDHEN, CDR2 SYDVKM. This CDR3 is 12 amino acids long. V was clipped by 10 bases and J by 4 bases, with 11 bases between them. DNA for the CDR3: TGTGCCACCACGATGGCCGGAAACACCATATATTTT. Its protein is CATTMAGNTIYF. Based on the CDR3 plus reference TRBV28 and TRBJ1-3, the full variable domain is DVKVTQSSRYLVKRTGEKVFLECVQDMDHENMFWYRQDPGLGLRLIYFSYDVKMKEKGDIPEGYSVSREKKERFSLILESASTNQTSMYLCATTMAGNTIYFGEGSWLTVV.

This clonotype came up many times. This chain joins TRBV6-5 and TRBJ2-7; the D is unclear. The CDR3 sequence is 11 residues long. Trimming removed 0 bases from V and 9 bases from J, with 6 bases in between. In germline, CDR1 is MNHEY, CDR2 SVGAGI. This CDR3 is CASSYSDTQYF. The CDR3 nucleotides read TGTGCCAGCAGTTACTCCGATACGCAGTACTTC.

This chain joins TRBV15 and TRBJ2-5; D is uncertain. Germline V lookup: CDR1 LNHNV, CDR2 YYDKDF (reference sequence). The ends were cut back, 0 bases at V and 3 bases at J, with 8 bases in the middle. The CDR3 is made up of 14 amino acids. The DNA of the CDR3 is TGTGCCACCAGCAGAGATTTATCCGAAGAGACCCAGTACTTC. Protein sequence: CATSRDLSEETQYF.

This clonotype was seen repeatedly, ten times or more. The chain joins TRBV7-9 to TRBJ2-5; 8 bases map to TRBD1. V was clipped by 6 bases and J by 1 base; unmatched bases: 4. The CDR3 consists of 14 residues. The germline V gene encodes CDR1 SEHNR and CDR2 FQNEAQ (reference sequence). The CDR3: CASRDRVSQETQYF. In DNA form, the CDR3 reads TGTGCCAGCAGGGACAGGGTGTCCCAAGAGACCCAGTACTTC.

This clonotype was detected ten times or more. The chain has TRBV6-1 and TRBJ2-5; the match to TRBD1 covers 8 bases. The CDR3 extends over 13 amino acids. Germline-derived CDR1 and CDR2 are MNHNS and SASEGT. Trimming took 6 bases from V and 4 from J; bases not matched to a gene: 4. The CDR3 DNA reads TGTGCCAGCAGGCGCGACAGGGGAGAGACCCAGTACTTC. Amino acid sequence: CASRRDRGETQYF.

This clonotype showed up many times. Being one base from a much bigger clone, this may be a read error. The chain recombines TRBV2 with TRBJ1-2, with D maybe TRBD1 (5 bases). The CDR3 has 13 amino acids. Germline V gene lookup returns CDR1 SNHLY and CDR2 FYNNEI. The V and J ends lost 3 bases and 7 bases respectively, with 12 bases between them. In DNA form, the CDR3 reads TGTGCCAGCAGTGAGAAGACAGCAGGTGGCTACACCTTC. Translating gives CASSEKTAGGYTF.

This chain uses TRBV24-1 with TRBJ2-3; D call uncertain. Deletions cut 1 base from V and 0 bases from J, with 13 bases between. Germline assignment: CDR1 KGHDR and CDR2 SFDVKD. The CDR3 covers 17 residues. The CDR3 sequence: CATSDLKAGSSTDTQYF. CDR3 nucleotide sequence: TGTGCCACCAGTGATTTAAAGGCCGGATCTAGCACAGATACGCAGTATTTT.

This clonotype has at least ten counts. The genes are TRBV6-5 and TRBJ2-7; 7 bases align to TRBD1. This CDR3 is built from 14 residues. From germline, CDR1 is MNHEY and CDR2 SVGAGI. V trimming: 2 bases; J trimming: 0 bases; junction bases outside the gene matches: 1. The CDR3 protein is CASSYDRASYEQYF. The CDR3 coding sequence is TGTGCCAGCAGTTACGACAGGGCCTCCTACGAGCAGTACTTC.

This clonotype has more than one count but fewer than ten. The V gene is TRBV12-3 or TRBV12-4, the J gene TRBJ1-3; D perhaps matches TRBD1 (6 bases). V was pared by 3 bases and J by 4 bases, with 10 bases between. The length of the CDR3 is 14 residues. The CDR3 DNA sequence: TGTGCCAGCAGTTTCGGGGGGCTCGGAAACACCATATATTTT. It encodes CASSFGGLGNTIYF.

This clonotype has ten or more counts. The genes are TRBV20-1 and TRBJ2-5; 14 nucleotides align to TRBD2. Losses at the gene ends were 3 bases for V and 5 bases for J; bases not matched to a gene: 2. Germline lookup yields CDR1 DFQATT and CDR2 SNEGSKA (reference sequence). CDR3 length: 14 residues. The CDR3 protein is CSARRLAGGETQYF. In DNA form, the CDR3 reads TGCAGTGCTAGGCGACTAGCGGGGGGGGAGACCCAGTACTTC.

This clonotype was seen many times. This chain uses TRBV5-1 with TRBJ1-5, with TRBD1 identical over 7 bases. Germline V lookup: CDR1 SGHRS, CDR2 YFSETQ. The junction had 11 bases not matched to a gene; V was cut back by 1 base and J by 4 bases. CDR3 length equals 17 residues. The CDR3 DNA reads TGCGCCAGCAGCTTGTGGGTCAGGGGGAAATCAAATCAGCCCCAGCATTTT. This encodes CASSLWVRGKSNQPQHF.

In its sample, this clonotype was seen many times. The genes are TRBV28 and TRBJ2-7; D gene uncertain. The V end lost 3 bases, the J end lost 3 bases, and 6 bases lay between the germline ends. Germline values: CDR1 MDHEN, CDR2 SYDVKM. The CDR3 extends over 12 amino acids. DNA for the CDR3: TGTGCCAGCAGTTTTAACAGCTACGAGCAGTACTTC. Translating gives CASSFNSYEQYF.

The rearrangement links TRBV6-1 to TRBJ1-1; D not certain. The CDR3 totals 15 residues. From germline, CDR1 is MNHNS and CDR2 SASEGT. Trimming cost V 5 bases and J 5 bases, with 18 bases left between them. The CDR3 coding sequence is TGTGCCAGCAGTCGCGATGCAGGAGTGATGACTGAAGCTTTCTTT. As protein: CASSRDAGVMTEAFF.

This clonotype was seen once. This chain joins TRBV7-2 and TRBJ1-2; tentative D call: TRBD1 (5 bases). CDR1 is SGHTA, CDR2 FQGNSA, per germline. This CDR3 has 14 residues. V lost 5 bases, J lost 4 bases, and 14 bases lay in between. The chain's CDR3 is CASSATRVGYGYTF. In DNA, the CDR3 is TGTGCCAGCAGCGCGACCAGGGTCGGCTATGGCTACACCTTC.

This clonotype was recorded many times. CDR3 amino acids: CASSFDLVGTQYF. The CDR3 bases are TGTGCCAGCAGCTTTGACCTGGTAGGGACCCAGTACTTC. The chain recombines TRBV5-4 with TRBJ2-5; D not certain. This CDR3 contains 13 residues. Germline V gives CDR1 SGHNT, CDR2 YYREEE (reference sequence). The V end was cut by 2 bases, the J end by 7 bases, with 12 bases between. The entire variable domain, with the rest obtained from reference TRBV5-4 and TRBJ2-5, is as follows: ETGVTQSPTHLIKTRGQQVTLRCSSQSGHNTVSWYQQALGQGPQFIFQYYREEENGRGNFPPRFSGLQFPNYSSELNVNALELDDSALYLCASSFDLVGTQYFGPGTRLLVL.

At least ten counts were recorded for this clonotype. J is TRBJ2-7 and V is TRBV27, with 7 bases matching TRBD1. CDR3 size: 14 residues. The germline V gene encodes CDR1 MNHEY and CDR2 SMNVEV (reference sequence). V shed 0 bases and J 1 base; nucleotides not matched to a gene: 0. CDR3 nucleotides: TGTGCCAGCAGTTTATCGGGACAGTCCTACGAGCAGTACTTC. This codes for CASSLSGQSYEQYF.

This clonotype was seen repeatedly, ten times or more. The chain links TRBV4-2 to TRBJ2-7; TRBD1 matches at 8 bases. V lost 3 bases, J lost 4 bases, and 2 bases stayed unmatched. Germline CDR1 LGHNA, CDR2 YNFKEQ. There are 13 residues in the CDR3. The CDR3 DNA reads TGTGCCAGCAGCCAGGACAGGGTTTACGAGCAGTACTTC. Protein sequence: CASSQDRVYEQYF.